The 31 T cell receptor beta chains reported below all come from one sample, sequenced in a study of Ad26.COV2.S vaccination and SARS-CoV-2 variants. Assay used: immunoSEQ multiplex PCR; TCRdb lists only in-frame clones, some missing. The sample holds roughly 700,000 clones, roughly 90% seen once. Treatment given: about 20 received Ad26.COV2.S at low or high dose, single or two shots; 5 received placebo; per-sample allocation not given. Day 63 after the first vaccine or placebo injection was the time point for sampling. Specimen: peripheral blood, collected in a trial of Ad26.COV2.S vaccine versus placebo. Receptor source: a person between 18 and 60 years old who received the Ad26.COV2.S COVID-19 vaccine or a placebo.

The rearrangement joins TRBV2 to TRBJ2-6, with D maybe TRBD1 (5 bases). The CDR3 runs to 14 residues. Germline V CDR1 and CDR2: SNHLY, FYNNEI. The germline V and J ends were trimmed by 7 bases and 0 bases, with 7 bases remaining between them. Here the CDR3 reads CASTQGSGANVLTF. The CDR3 DNA is TGTGCCAGCACTCAGGGCTCTGGGGCCAACGTCCTGACTTTC.

The chain uses TRBV6-1 and TRBJ2-7; 7 bases map to TRBD1. J was trimmed by 4 bases and V by 0 bases; bases with no gene match: 9. This CDR3 is built from 16 residues. CDR1 is MNHNS, CDR2 SASEGT, per germline. The CDR3 spells CASSEAPNRGPYEQYF. The CDR3 DNA follows: TGTGCCAGCAGTGAAGCACCCAACAGGGGTCCTTACGAGCAGTACTTC.

The chain is built from TRBV29-1 and TRBJ2-5; tentative D call: TRBD1 (5 bases). Between the trimmed V and J ends, which lost 3 bases and 5 bases, there was a span of 10 bases. CDR3 length: 12 residues. Germline lookup yields CDR1 SQVTM and CDR2 ANQGSEA. CDR3 region: CSVDKGRETQYF. The CDR3 DNA reads TGCAGCGTTGATAAGGGGCGGGAGACCCAGTACTTC.

J is TRBJ2-7 and V is TRBV11-2; possibly TRBD2 for D (5 bases). Germline CDR1 SGHAT, CDR2 FQNNGV. Between the trimmed V and J ends, which lost 5 bases and 3 bases, there was a span of 14 bases. This CDR3 is 14 amino acids long. The DNA of the CDR3 is TGTGCCAGCAGCCCCCAGGTGGGGAGCTACGAGCAGTACTTC. It specifies CASSPQVGSYEQYF.

The chain uses TRBV10-3 and TRBJ1-2, with TRBD1 matching over 8 bases. The germline V gene has CDR1 ENHRY and CDR2 SYGVKD. With V trimmed by 11 bases and J by 7 bases, 6 bases remained unmatched. This CDR3 has 11 residues. The CDR3 is CAGQGARGYTF. CDR3 nucleotide sequence: TGTGCCGGACAGGGAGCGCGTGGCTACACCTTC.

The chain is built from TRBV12-3 or TRBV12-4 and TRBJ2-3; possible D gene TRBD2, 6 bases. CDR3 length: 12 residues. With 3 bases removed from V and 6 bases from J, the gap between germline ends came to 7 bases. This CDR3 is CASSFGGDTQYF. CDR3 sequence (DNA): TGTGCCAGCAGTTTTGGAGGGGATACGCAGTATTTT.

A note on this clone: The sample carries other DNA sequences with the same CDR3. The rearrangement links TRBV10-1 to TRBJ2-2; D gene unclear. Germline CDR1 and CDR2: WNHNN and SYGVQD (reference sequence). Trimming stripped 2 bases from V and 5 bases from J, with 6 bases between. The CDR3 has 13 residues. The CDR3 spells CASSERVTGELFF. CDR3 coding DNA: TGCGCCAGCAGTGAGCGGGTTACCGGGGAGCTGTTTTTT.

This clone has a handful of counts. Within the sample, other DNA sequences also encode this same CDR3. This sequence joins TRBV7-2 and TRBJ1-5; D not resolved. The CDR3 runs 13 residues. From germline, CDR1 is SGHTA and CDR2 FQGNSA. V gave up 2 bases and J gave up 0 bases, with 2 bases separating them. CDR3 protein: CASSLHSNQPQHF. CDR3 in DNA: TGTGCCAGCAGCTTACATAGCAATCAGCCCCAGCATTTT.

This chain joins TRBV10-3 and TRBJ1-3; D gene uncertain. CDR3 length equals 14 residues. Trimming left V 5 bases short and J 4 bases short, with 12 bases between. Germline-derived CDR1 and CDR2 are ENHRY and SYGVKD. As DNA, the CDR3 is TGTGCCATCAGTCCAGGAGTGGGAGGAAACACCATATATTTT. It yields the protein CAISPGVGGNTIYF.

In its sample, this clone was seen many times. V is TRBV4-1 and J is TRBJ1-2; no reliable D call. V was trimmed by 0 bases and J by 5 bases, leaving 7 bases between them. This CDR3 has 13 residues. In germline, CDR1 is MGHRA, CDR2 YSYEKL. The CDR3 here is CASSQDILYGYTF. The CDR3 DNA reads as TGCGCCAGCAGCCAAGATATCCTATATGGCTACACCTTC.

The CDR3 region is CASSLNGNTEAFF. CDR3 DNA sequence: TGTGCCAGCAGTTTAAACGGCAACACTGAAGCTTTCTTT. This rearrangement joins TRBV27 to TRBJ1-1, with unresolved D. Trimming pared 2 bases from V and 2 bases from J, leaving 6 bases between. CDR3 length equals 13 residues. Germline lookup yields CDR1 MNHEY and CDR2 SMNVEV (reference sequence).

About this clone itself: This CDR3 is also generated by other DNA sequences in the sample. V is TRBV7-9 and J is TRBJ1-1; D is ambiguous. From germline, CDR1 is SEHNR and CDR2 FQNEAQ (reference sequence). V was cut by 3 bases and J by 3 bases, with 5 bases left in between. The CDR3 has 12 amino acids. This chain's CDR3 is CASSLEDTEAFF. DNA for the CDR3: TGTGCCAGCAGCTTGGAAGACACTGAAGCTTTCTTT.

The chain is built from TRBV6-5 and TRBJ1-2, with a tentative D call TRBD1 (5 bases). The CDR3 has 14 amino acids. Trimming removed 6 bases from V and 4 bases from J, with 15 bases in between. Germline-derived CDR1 and CDR2 are MNHEY and SVGAGI. CDR3 protein: CASSLATGGYGYTF. The CDR3 nucleotides are TGTGCCAGCAGCCTTGCCACGGGGGGCTATGGCTACACCTTC.

The chain couples TRBV9 to TRBJ1-4, with 7 nucleotides matching TRBD1. The V segment lost 0 bases and the J segment 6 bases; nucleotides outside the gene matches: 2. Per the germline V gene, CDR1 is SGDLS and CDR2 is YYNGEE. The CDR3 is 14 residues long. For the CDR3, the DNA is TGTGCCAGCAGCGTAGAGGGGGCTGATGAAAAACTGTTTTTT. Translation: CASSVEGADEKLFF.

The chain links TRBV5-1 to TRBJ2-5, with TRBD2 identical over 8 bases. The germline V gene encodes CDR1 SGHRS and CDR2 YFSETQ. CDR3 length: 16 amino acids. With V trimmed by 0 bases and J by 1 base, 5 bases remained unmatched. The CDR3 loop is CASSLAGGVAQETQYF. Here the CDR3 DNA reads TGCGCCAGCAGCTTGGCCGGGGGGGTAGCCCAAGAGACCCAGTACTTC.

The chain combines TRBV27 with TRBJ2-1; 12 bases line up with TRBD2. Per germline, CDR1 MNHEY and CDR2 SMNVEV (reference sequence). This CDR3 comprises 21 residues. With V trimmed by 3 bases and J by 3 bases, 18 bases remained unmatched. CDR3 nucleotides: TGTGCCAGCAGTTTGCGAACAGGGACGACTAGCGGGAGATGGAGCTACAATGAGCAGTTCTTC. It specifies CASSLRTGTTSGRWSYNEQFF.

The rearrangement joins TRBV5-4 to TRBJ2-2; 7 bases line up with TRBD1. Germline loops: CDR1 SGHNT, CDR2 YYREEE (reference sequence). This CDR3 is built from 16 residues. Germline trimming cut 0 bases from V and 6 bases from J; bases unmatched to any gene: 8. The CDR3 loop is CASSLVGGEISGELFF. Written as DNA, the CDR3 is TGTGCCAGCAGCTTGGTAGGGGGCGAAATCTCCGGGGAGCTGTTTTTT.

This chain uses TRBV6-5 with TRBJ1-4; no clear D. This CDR3 spans 13 amino acids. CDR1 and CDR2 (germline): MNHEY, SVGAGI. Trimming pared 7 bases from V and 8 bases from J, leaving 14 bases between. CDR3 sequence (DNA): TGTGCCAGCAACGGAGGAAAGGAGGAAAAACTGTTTTTT. Residues: CASNGGKEEKLFF.

The chain carries TRBV19 and TRBJ2-2; TRBD2 aligns across 13 bases. Germline V CDR1 and CDR2: LNHDA, SQIVND (reference sequence). The ends lost 5 bases at V and 3 bases at J; junction bases unmatched: 12. The CDR3 has 19 amino acids. In DNA form, the CDR3 reads TGTGCCAGTAGTCCCGGACTAGCGGGAGTCAGACGGGACACCGGGGAGCTGTTTTTT. Its translation: CASSPGLAGVRRDTGELFF.

The chain uses TRBV3-1 (or the pseudogene TRBV3-2) and TRBJ1-3, with D perhaps TRBD1 (5 bases). Germline CDR1 LGHDT, CDR2 YNNKEL (reference sequence). Trimming removed 2 bases from V and 0 bases from J, with 23 bases in between. The CDR3 runs to 20 residues. CDR3 bases: TGTGCCAGCAGCCAACCTCGGGGTTTTGACAGATTAAGCTCTGGAAACACCATATATTTT. Protein product: CASSQPRGFDRLSSGNTIYF.

The chain has TRBV5-1 and TRBJ2-6, with no clear D. Germline loops: CDR1 SGHRS, CDR2 YFSETQ. CDR3 size: 15 residues. The V end was cut by 2 bases, the J end by 0 bases, with 6 bases between. The CDR3, as DNA: TGCGCCAGCAGCTTCTTAAGCTCTGGGGCCAACGTCCTGACTTTC. This gives the protein CASSFLSSGANVLTF.

A few counts support this clone. This chain joins TRBV7-9 and TRBJ1-1, with TRBD1 identical over 7 bases. Germline values: CDR1 SEHNR, CDR2 FQNEAQ (reference sequence). The CDR3 length is 15 residues. J lost 4 bases, V lost 4 bases, and 9 bases had no gene match. Here the CDR3 reads CASSSQGVVGTEAFF. For the CDR3, the DNA is TGTGCCAGCAGCTCCCAGGGGGTTGTTGGCACTGAAGCTTTCTTT.

The genes are TRBV29-1 and TRBJ2-3, with TRBD1 matching 8 bases. The trim removed 5 bases at V and 6 bases at J, leaving 7 bases unmatched. This CDR3 is 13 amino acids long. CDR1 and CDR2 (germline): SQVTM, ANQGSEA. CDR3 amino acids: CSVSPRGHDTQYF. CDR3 nucleotide sequence: TGCAGCGTTTCCCCCAGGGGGCACGATACGCAGTATTTT.

The J gene is TRBJ2-7, the V gene TRBV5-4; the D call may be TRBD1 or TRBD2 (5 bases each). V shed 4 bases and J shed 3 bases, with 11 bases lying between them. There are 13 residues in the CDR3. The germline V gene has CDR1 SGHNT and CDR2 YYREEE (reference sequence). CDR3 region: CASSLLGVYEQYF. Here the CDR3 DNA reads TGTGCCAGCAGCCTACTAGGGGTCTACGAGCAGTACTTC.

The rearrangement uses TRBV2 and TRBJ2-7; 9 bases are shared with TRBD1. Germline assignment: CDR1 SNHLY and CDR2 FYNNEI. V lost 4 bases, J lost 3 bases, and 7 bases stayed unmatched. The CDR3 runs 15 residues. The CDR3 here is CASSVEPGQGYEQYF. In nucleotides, the CDR3 is TGTGCCAGCAGTGTCGAACCGGGACAGGGCTACGAGCAGTACTTC. The full variable domain, in which reference TRBV2 and TRBJ2-7 provide the parts outside the CDR3, is EPEVTQTPSHQVTQMGQEVILRCVPISNHLYFYWYRQILGQKVEFLVSFYNNEISEKSEIFDDQFSVERPDGSNFTLKIRSTKLEDSAMYFCASSVEPGQGYEQYFGPGTRLTVT.

The rearrangement links TRBV27 to TRBJ1-5; TRBD1 agrees at 11 bases. Germline V gene sequence: CDR1 MNHEY, CDR2 SMNVEV (reference sequence). This CDR3 is built from 19 residues. Losses at the gene ends were 3 bases for V and 7 bases for J; bases not matched to a gene: 17. In DNA, the CDR3 is TGTGCCAGCAGTTTTTCCCCACCGGGACAGGGGGTAGTGGAACAGCCCCAGCATTTT. Amino acid sequence: CASSFSPPGQGVVEQPQHF.

The chain carries TRBV7-9 and TRBJ2-4; D is possibly TRBD1 (5 bases). Germline V gives CDR1 SEHNR, CDR2 FQNEAQ (reference sequence). The CDR3 consists of 16 residues. The germline V and J ends were trimmed by 2 bases and 4 bases, with 15 bases remaining between them. The CDR3 DNA reads TGTGCCAGCAGCTTACCGTCCGGACAACCGAAAAACATTCAGTACTTC. Amino acid sequence: CASSLPSGQPKNIQYF.

In this sample, this clone turned up once. This chain joins TRBV30 and TRBJ1-1; D ambiguous. Trimming took 3 bases from V and 11 from J, leaving 13 bases between them. Germline CDR1 reads GTSNPN; CDR2 reads SVGIG (reference sequence). This CDR3 region has 11 residues. The CDR3 sequence: CAWRGRTRAFF. DNA for the CDR3: TGTGCCTGGAGAGGGAGAACCCGGGCTTTCTTT. The whole variable domain, filled in from reference TRBV30 and TRBJ1-1, reads SQTIHQWPATLVQPVGSPLSLECTVEGTSNPNLYWYRQAAGRGLQLLFYSVGIGQISSEVPQNLSASRPQDRQFILSSKKLLLSDSGFYLCAWRGRTRAFFGQGTRLTVV.

This clone was found once. The J gene is TRBJ2-7, the V gene TRBV7-2; 7 bases map to TRBD2. CDR1 is SGHTA and CDR2 is FQGNSA in the germline V gene. The CDR3 extends over 13 amino acids. With 1 base clipped from V and 6 bases from J, the junction kept 3 bases outside the gene matches. Written as DNA, the CDR3 is TGTGCCAGCAGCTTAGGACTAGCCCTCGAGCAGTACTTC. It codes for CASSLGLALEQYF. Combining the CDR3 with reference TRBV7-2 and TRBJ2-7 gives the whole variable domain GAGVSQSPSNKVTEKGKDVELRCDPISGHTALYWYRQSLGQGLEFLIYFQGNSAPDKSGLPSDRFSAERTGGSVSTLTIQRTQQEDSAVYLCASSLGLALEQYFGPGTRLTVT.

The chain carries TRBV5-4 and TRBJ2-4; D unclear. Trimming left V 1 base short and J 1 base short, with 6 bases between. The CDR3 runs 14 residues. Germline CDR1 is SGHNT and CDR2 is YYREEE (reference sequence). CDR3 in amino acids: CASSLKEAKNIQYF. DNA for the CDR3: TGTGCCAGCAGCTTGAAGGAGGCCAAAAACATTCAGTACTTC.

V and J are TRBV19 and TRBJ1-5, with TRBD1 matching over 8 bases. The CDR3 consists of 12 residues. Trimming at V came to 10 bases and at J to 4 bases, leaving 3 bases not matched to a gene. From germline, CDR1 is LNHDA and CDR2 SQIVND (reference sequence). The CDR3 DNA reads as TGTGCCACCCGACAGGGGAATCAGCCCCAGCATTTT. This gives the protein CATRQGNQPQHF.